This TCR beta chain was identified during a study of T-cell memory formation after mild COVID-19. Overall study findings and caveats: Those CD4+ clones that contracted were mainly in CM and EM (CD8+ ones in EMRA). The finding that pre-infection memory included some responding clones suggested that cross-reactive memory joined. Among clones contracting day 15 to 85, CD4/CD8 was balanced, whereas later expanders leaned CD4+.

For this clonotype: Its target is unknown.

5'RACE with constant-segment primers built TCRalpha and TCRbeta cDNA libraries with UMIs. TCRdb re-derived calls from the 5' RACE reads in MiXCR, one entry per CDR3 protein. Of 400,000 to 500,000 distinct CDR3 sequences listed, 15% to 25% were seen once; the top ten hold 7.5% to 10%. The V gene's germline CDR1 is SGHDT and CDR2 YYEEEE. V was pared by 1 base and J by 2 bases, with 13 bases between. CDR3 length: 15 amino acids. The V gene is TRBV5-6, the J gene TRBJ2-7; D remains unclear. Source material: PBMCs or a T cell subset sorted from them (not recorded which). The receptor was isolated from an adult woman who had mild COVID-19 (a few samples of this study predate the infection). Cell type and time point are not known. As DNA, the CDR3 is TGTGCCAGCAGCTTGTGGGCGGATGCGCCCTACGAGCAGTACTTC. It codes for CASSLWADAPYEQYF.